These T cell receptor beta chains were read from a single sample in a study of OX40 agonist ivuxolimab in advanced cancers. The assay was immunoSEQ multiplex PCR, and TCRdb's table has in-frame clones only and misses some. The sample lists about 19,000 clones, approximately 77% occurring once. The material was CD4+ or CD8+ T cells sorted from blood, obtained in a trial of the OX40 agonist ivuxolimab. Receptors were obtained from an adult with an advanced solid tumor such as melanoma, head and neck, liver or kidney cancer. CDR3s include the opening cysteine and the closing phenylalanine or tryptophan. The D gene is left open where the match is weak. Clone size is stated in some rows and not others, as once, few, many or a class when expanded.

clone_size	v_call	cdr3_length	d_call	j_call	cdr3_aa	cdr3_nt
NA	TRBV4-1	11	NA	TRBJ2-3	CASSESYTQYF	TGCGCCAGCAGCGAAAGCTATACGCAGTATTTT
NA	TRBV20-1	11	NA	TRBJ2-1	CSAIREVEQFF	TGCAGTGCCATACGAGAGGTTGAGCAGTTCTTC
NA	TRBV25-1	15	TRBD1	TRBJ2-3	CASSERTGGGDTQYF	TGTGCCAGCAGTGAACGGACAGGGGGCGGAGATACGCAGTATTTT
NA	TRBV13	14	NA	TRBJ2-1	CASSLAVRHNEQFF	TGTGCCAGCAGCTTAGCGGTACGGCACAATGAGCAGTTCTTC
NA	TRBV28	19	NA	TRBJ2-5	CASSQTVLTSGLYQETQYF	TGTGCCAGCAGCCAAACAGTTTTGACGAGCGGGTTGTACCAAGAGACCCAGTACTTC
NA	TRBV28	19	TRBD1	TRBJ1-6	CASSLGVGAGGSYNSPLHF	TGTGCCAGCAGTTTGGGTGTAGGGGCAGGGGGCTCCTATAATTCACCCCTCCACTTT
NA	TRBV6-5	13	NA	TRBJ1-4	CASSYTAGEKLFF	TGTGCCAGCAGTTACACGGCGGGTGAAAAACTGTTTTTT
NA	TRBV13	13	NA	TRBJ2-5	CASSFSFKETQYF	TGTGCCAGCAGCTTTTCCTTTAAAGAGACCCAGTACTTC
few	TRBV5-1	12	NA	TRBJ2-7	CASSSEYYEQYF	TGCGCCAGCAGCTCCGAATACTACGAGCAGTACTTC
NA	TRBV19	12	NA	TRBJ2-3	CASSIAVDTQYF	TGTGCCAGTAGTATTGCGGTAGATACGCAGTATTTT
NA	TRBV4-3	19	TRBD1	TRBJ2-2	CASSQETGQAITNTGELFF	TGCGCCAGCAGCCAAGAGACCGGACAGGCTATCACGAACACCGGGGAGCTGTTTTTT
NA	TRBV4-3	14	NA	TRBJ2-1	CAAAKAGAYNEQFF	TGCGCAGCAGCCAAGGCAGGGGCCTACAATGAGCAGTTCTTC
NA	TRBV6-6	13	TRBD1	TRBJ2-3	CASTGGRTDTQYF	TGTGCCAGTACAGGGGGCCGGACAGATACGCAGTATTTT
NA	TRBV6-5	13	TRBD2	TRBJ2-1	CASRGLADNEQFF	TGTGCCAGCAGGGGACTAGCGGATAATGAGCAGTTCTTC
NA	TRBV7-3	14	NA	TRBJ1-2	CASSLDGRTDGYTF	TGTGCCAGCAGCTTAGATGGTCGAACAGATGGCTACACCTTC
medium-sized	TRBV9	15	NA	TRBJ2-5	CASSDLGGEQETQYF	TGTGCCAGCAGCGATCTCGGAGGGGAGCAAGAGACCCAGTACTTC
NA	TRBV10-3	11	NA	TRBJ2-7	CAIGATYEQYF	TGTGCCATCGGGGCGACCTACGAGCAGTACTTC
NA	TRBV27	13	NA	TRBJ1-5	CASSLLGDQPQHF	TGTGCCAGCAGTTTACTGGGAGATCAGCCCCAGCATTTT
NA	TRBV4-3	12	NA	TRBJ2-1	CASSQDRGEQFF	TGCGCCAGCAGCCAAGACAGGGGTGAGCAGTTCTTC
NA	TRBV15	14	TRBD1	TRBJ2-7	CATSRDRVGYEQYF	TGTGCCACCAGCAGGGACAGGGTGGGTTACGAGCAGTACTTC
NA	TRBV7-2	14	NA	TRBJ1-1	CASSLVSGSDEAFF	TGTGCCAGCAGCTTAGTTTCCGGATCCGATGAAGCTTTCTTT
NA	TRBV5-5	15	NA	TRBJ2-3	CASSLLQTSTDTQYF	TGTGCCAGCAGCTTGCTTCAGACTAGCACAGATACGCAGTATTTT
few	TRBV13	15	NA	TRBJ2-1	CASSPSMHAHNEQFF	TGTGCCAGCAGCCCTAGCATGCATGCCCACAATGAGCAGTTCTTC
NA	TRBV29-1	13	TRBD1	TRBJ1-2	CSVFGTGINGYTF	TGCAGCGTTTTCGGGACAGGGATTAATGGCTACACCTTC
NA	TRBV27	17	TRBD1	TRBJ1-1	CASSPREPGQMNTEAFF	TGTGCCAGCAGTCCCCGCGAACCGGGACAGATGAACACTGAAGCTTTCTTT
NA	TRBV9	14	NA	TRBJ2-5	CASSQDSSWETQYF	TGTGCCAGCAGCCAGGACAGCTCATGGGAGACCCAGTACTTC
once	TRBV4-3	17	TRBD2	TRBJ2-3	CASSQDQAGGASDTQYF	TGCGCCAGCAGCCAAGATCAAGCGGGGGGAGCTTCAGATACGCAGTATTTT
once	TRBV27	14	NA	TRBJ2-2	CASSFTGSAGELFF	TGTGCCAGCAGTTTTACGGGTTCGGCCGGGGAGCTGTTTTTT
NA	TRBV6-5	15	TRBD1	TRBJ2-3	CASSYSPQGVNTQYF	TGTGCCAGCAGTTACTCGCCACAGGGGGTGAATACGCAGTATTTT
NA	TRBV5-1	15	NA	TRBJ2-5	CASSQDGANRETQYF	TGCGCCAGCAGCCAAGACGGCGCCAATAGGGAGACCCAGTACTTC
NA	TRBV7-8	12	NA	TRBJ2-7	CASSWDTYEQYF	TGTGCCAGCAGCTGGGACACCTACGAGCAGTACTTC
NA	TRBV28	15	TRBD1	TRBJ2-5	CASRKTDRSQETQYF	TGTGCCAGCAGGAAAACGGACAGGTCGCAAGAGACCCAGTACTTC
NA	TRBV7-9	13	NA	TRBJ2-7	CASSLEGWDEQYF	TGTGCCAGCAGCTTAGAAGGGTGGGACGAGCAGTACTTC
NA	TRBV11-2	13	TRBD2	TRBJ2-3	CATREASTDTQYF	TGTGCCACCCGGGAGGCCAGCACAGATACGCAGTATTTT
NA	TRBV7-9	16	NA	TRBJ1-2	CASSLPRDLTNYGYTF	TGTGCCAGCAGCTTACCCCGGGACCTCACCAACTATGGCTACACCTTC
NA	TRBV6-7	14	NA	TRBJ2-7	CASSPAPSSYEQYF	TGTGCCAGCAGCCCCGCCCCCAGCTCCTACGAGCAGTACTTC
NA	TRBV20-1	11	NA	TRBJ1-3	CSVESGNTIYF	TGCAGTGTGGAGTCTGGAAACACCATATATTTT
NA	TRBV7-3	14	NA	TRBJ2-5	CASSPNYNQETQYF	TGTGCCAGCAGCCCAAACTATAACCAAGAGACCCAGTACTTC
once	TRBV21-1	16	NA	TRBJ1-5	CASSKVNSSYYQPQHF	TGTGCCAGCAGCAAAGTTAACAGCTCTTATTATCAGCCCCAGCATTTT
few	TRBV27	13	NA	TRBJ2-7	CASSLYHDYEQYF	TGTGCCAGCAGTTTATATCACGACTACGAGCAGTACTTC
medium-sized	TRBV10-3	12	NA	TRBJ1-1	CAIGGRHTEAFF	TGTGCCATCGGGGGGCGGCACACTGAAGCTTTCTTT
NA	TRBV6-1	16	TRBD2	TRBJ2-5	CASSELAGGPQETQYF	TGTGCCAGCAGTGAGTTGGCGGGGGGTCCCCAAGAGACCCAGTACTTC
few	TRBV11-1	16	NA	TRBJ2-3	CASSALLGPAYHTQYF	TGTGCCAGCAGCGCCCTACTAGGACCTGCCTATCATACGCAGTATTTT
NA	TRBV10-3	13	TRBD1	TRBJ1-1	CAISEGGGEKAFF	TGTGCCATCAGTGAAGGAGGGGGCGAGAAAGCTTTCTTT
NA	TRBV5-1	15	NA	TRBJ1-1	CASSLGAVWGVEAFF	TGCGCCAGCAGCTTGGGGGCCGTATGGGGGGTTGAAGCTTTCTTT
few	TRBV4-1	16	TRBD2	TRBJ2-1	CASSQGGGSSYNEQFF	TGCGCCAGCAGCCAAGGCGGCGGGAGTTCCTACAATGAGCAGTTCTTC
NA	TRBV6-5	15	NA	TRBJ2-3	CASSYSTTGADTQYF	TGTGCCAGCAGTTACTCGACCACAGGTGCAGATACGCAGTATTTT
NA	TRBV15	15	NA	TRBJ1-5	CATSRDRTAHQPQHF	TGTGCCACCAGCAGAGATCGGACAGCGCATCAGCCCCAGCATTTT
NA	TRBV28	16	TRBD2	TRBJ2-1	CASSFYTGTTYNEQFF	TGTGCCAGCAGTTTCTATACCGGGACTACGTACAATGAGCAGTTCTTC
NA	TRBV2	15	NA	TRBJ1-3	CASSETLGYGNTIYF	TGTGCCAGCAGCGAGACACTGGGGTATGGAAACACCATATATTTT
NA	TRBV30	14	NA	TRBJ1-6	CAWSPRPGNSPLHF	TGTGCCTGGAGTCCGAGGCCGGGTAATTCACCCCTCCACTTT
NA	TRBV28	18	TRBD2	TRBJ2-7	CASSSHHIAGGPPGEQYF	TGTGCCAGCAGTTCCCATCACATAGCGGGAGGGCCGCCGGGCGAGCAGTACTTC
NA	TRBV5-4	15	NA	TRBJ2-7	CASSLARSIADEQYF	TGTGCCAGCAGCTTGGCCAGGAGCATTGCGGACGAGCAGTACTTC
NA	TRBV7-2	12	NA	TRBJ2-7	CASRSGNYEQYF	TGTGCCAGCAGATCGGGGAACTACGAGCAGTACTTC
NA	TRBV4-1	14	NA	TRBJ2-2	CASSQESGPGELFF	TGCGCCAGCAGCCAAGAATCTGGCCCCGGGGAGCTGTTTTTT
few	TRBV28	14	TRBD1	TRBJ1-1	CASSKQGESTEAFF	TGTGCCAGCAGTAAACAGGGGGAGAGCACTGAAGCTTTCTTT
NA	TRBV11-2	17	TRBD2	TRBJ2-7	CASSSRLGVAGGKEQYF	TGTGCCAGCAGCTCAAGACTAGGAGTAGCGGGGGGTAAGGAGCAGTACTTC
NA	TRBV4-2	15	NA	TRBJ2-7	CASSQGSGNFYEQYF	TGTGCCAGCAGCCAAGGATCTGGCAATTTCTACGAGCAGTACTTC
NA	TRBV10-2	15	NA	TRBJ2-7	CASSESWTDAYEQYF	TGCGCCAGCAGTGAGTCGTGGACGGACGCCTACGAGCAGTACTTC